These 26 T cell receptor beta chains were all obtained from the same sample, sequenced in a study of cytomegalovirus exposure and HLA in healthy donors. Primers included in the PCR were 60 Vbeta and 13 Jbeta primers. The table came from immunoSEQ multiplex PCR; TCRdb's copy has only in-frame clones and leaves some out. The sample holds around 150,000 clones. Sequenced input: PBMCs. These receptor sequences come from a woman in her fifties or sixties in good health and CMV-seronegative.

The CDR3 DNA follows: TGTGCCAGCAGCTTAGGGGACACTAGCAATCAGCCCCAGCATTTT. Protein sequence: CASSLGDTSNQPQHF. The chain uses TRBV7-9 and TRBJ1-5; D is possibly TRBD1 (6 bases). The length of the CDR3 is 15 residues. V lost 1 base and J 0 bases, leaving 7 bases between the germline ends. Germline CDR1 is SEHNR and CDR2 is FQNEAQ (reference sequence).

This chain joins TRBV7-9 and TRBJ2-2; TRBD1 is a possible D gene (5 bases). The CDR3 loop spans 17 amino acids. CDR1 is SEHNR and CDR2 is FQNEAQ in the germline V gene (reference sequence). V lost 2 bases and J 1 base, leaving 14 bases between the germline ends. The CDR3 sequence: CASSLSFGHKNTGELFF. The CDR3 region has the DNA TGTGCCAGCAGCTTATCCTTTGGACACAAGAACACCGGGGAGCTGTTTTTT.

V gene TRBV7-3 combines with J gene TRBJ1-1, with D uncertain. Trimming removed 2 bases from V and 1 base from J, with 11 bases in between. The germline CDR1 and CDR2 sequences are SGHTA and FQGTGA. This CDR3 is 15 amino acids long. CDR3 DNA: TGTGCCAGCAGCTTATTGGGAGTGGAGAACACTGAAGCTTTCTTT. It codes for CASSLLGVENTEAFF.

The chain couples TRBV4-1 to TRBJ1-2; D perhaps matches TRBD1 (5 bases). The CDR3 loop spans 15 amino acids. V was shortened by 2 bases and J by 7 bases, with 17 bases between the two germline ends. Germline V gives CDR1 MGHRA, CDR2 YSYEKL. This chain's CDR3 is CASSQPREERTGYTF. In nucleotides, the CDR3 is TGCGCCAGCAGCCAACCCAGGGAGGAAAGAACTGGCTACACCTTC.

The chain combines TRBV6-5 with TRBJ2-7, with D possibly TRBD1 on 6 matching bases. The CDR3 covers 13 residues. The germline V gene has CDR1 MNHEY and CDR2 SVGAGI. The V gene lost 6 bases and the J gene lost 2 bases, with 11 bases spanning the gap. CDR3 DNA: TGTGCCAGCAGAGAACAGGGACCCTACGAGCAGTACTTC. Its translation: CASREQGPYEQYF.

The chain couples TRBV2 to TRBJ2-5, with no clear D. The V and J ends lost 1 base and 2 bases respectively, with 11 bases between them. The CDR3 extends over 15 amino acids. The V gene's germline CDR1 is SNHLY and CDR2 FYNNEI. This chain's CDR3 is CASSEGGSLQETQYF. CDR3 sequence (DNA): TGTGCCAGCAGTGAAGGAGGCAGTCTTCAAGAGACCCAGTACTTC.

The chain combines TRBV7-9 with TRBJ2-4; tentatively, D is TRBD2 (7 bases). V lost 4 bases, J lost 2 bases, and 12 bases lay in between. The CDR3 covers 15 residues. In germline, CDR1 is SEHNR, CDR2 FQNEAQ (reference sequence). The CDR3 sequence: CASSSLGGPKNIQYF. The CDR3 DNA reads as TGTGCCAGCAGCTCCCTGGGGGGGCCCAAAAACATTCAGTACTTC.

V is TRBV5-4 and J is TRBJ2-2, with TRBD2 as a possible D gene (7 bases). Trimming cost V 4 bases and J 4 bases, with 17 bases left between them. The germline CDR1 and CDR2 sequences are SGHNT and YYREEE (reference sequence). The CDR3 is 16 residues long. CDR3 loop: CASSRPWGGGTGELFF. CDR3 in DNA: TGTGCCAGCAGCCGCCCCTGGGGGGGCGGCACCGGGGAGCTGTTTTTT.

The V call is TRBV27, the J call TRBJ2-7; TRBD2 is a possible D gene (5 bases). With 2 bases removed from V and 0 bases from J, the gap between germline ends came to 5 bases. The CDR3 has 13 residues. CDR1 and CDR2 (germline): MNHEY, SMNVEV (reference sequence). CDR3 sequence: CASSLGGSYEQYF. CDR3 nucleotides: TGTGCCAGCAGTTTAGGAGGCTCCTACGAGCAGTACTTC.

V usage is TRBV29-1 and J usage is TRBJ2-5, with D perhaps matching TRBD2 (5 bases). V was pared by 1 base and J by 4 bases, with 7 bases between. Germline values: CDR1 SQVTM, CDR2 ANQGSEA. There are 12 residues in the CDR3. CDR3 loop: CSVEVGRETQYF. The DNA for the CDR3 is TGCAGCGTTGAAGTAGGGAGAGAGACCCAGTACTTC.

The J gene is TRBJ1-1, the V gene TRBV25-1, with 7 bases aligning to TRBD1. The CDR3 loop spans 13 amino acids. The germline V gene has CDR1 MGHDK and CDR2 SYGVNS. J gave up 3 bases and V 5 bases, and 3 bases lay outside the gene matches. In DNA, the CDR3 is TGTGCCAGCAGTACGGGACAGCACACTGAAGCTTTCTTT. Its translation is CASSTGQHTEAFF.

The chain has TRBV6-5 and TRBJ2-3, with TRBD1 as a possible D gene (5 bases). Germline V lookup: CDR1 MNHEY, CDR2 SVGAGI. The CDR3 contains 14 residues. Trimming took 2 bases from V and 10 from J, leaving 16 bases between them. The CDR3 loop reads CASSYPSTVMPQYF. The CDR3 nucleotides are TGTGCCAGCAGTTACCCCTCGACAGTTATGCCGCAGTATTTT.

This chain joins TRBV2 and TRBJ1-5; no firm D call. CDR3 size: 13 residues. In germline, CDR1 is SNHLY, CDR2 FYNNEI. The V end was cut by 4 bases, the J end by 1 base, with 5 bases between. CDR3 in DNA: TGTGCCAGCAGTGGAGAAAGCAATCAGCCCCAGCATTTT. It is translated as CASSGESNQPQHF.

The chain employs TRBV2 and TRBJ2-2; the D is unclear. Germline-derived CDR1 and CDR2 are SNHLY and FYNNEI. This CDR3 spans 14 amino acids. V was cut by 0 bases and J by 7 bases, with 9 bases left in between. CDR3 bases: TGTGCCAGCAGTGAAGCCCGCGAGATCGGGGAGCTGTTTTTT. This codes for CASSEAREIGELFF. The full variable domain, completed using reference TRBV2 and TRBJ2-2, is EPEVTQTPSHQVTQMGQEVILRCVPISNHLYFYWYRQILGQKVEFLVSFYNNEISEKSEIFDDQFSVERPDGSNFTLKIRSTKLEDSAMYFCASSEAREIGELFFGEGSRLTVL.

The J gene is TRBJ1-2, the V gene TRBV7-2; D not certain. The CDR3 covers 16 residues. Deletions cut 4 bases from V and 1 base from J, with 16 bases between. Germline-derived CDR1 and CDR2 are SGHTA and FQGNSA. CDR3: CASSSPRWAGNYGYTF. The CDR3 nucleotides are TGTGCCAGCAGCTCCCCTCGTTGGGCGGGTAACTATGGCTACACCTTC.

The V gene is TRBV12-5, the J gene TRBJ2-7; D is unresolved. The CDR3 is made up of 15 amino acids. CDR1 is LGHNT and CDR2 is FRNRAP in the germline V gene. V was shortened by 5 bases and J by 2 bases, with 16 bases between the two germline ends. The CDR3 DNA is TGTGCTAGTGGTATACCATCTGGCGGCCCCTACGAGCAGTACTTC. It specifies CASGIPSGGPYEQYF.

This chain joins TRBV5-1 and TRBJ1-1; 7 bases agree with TRBD1. J was trimmed by 1 base and V by 3 bases; bases with no gene match: 12. Germline-derived CDR1 and CDR2 are SGHRS and YFSETQ. This CDR3 spans 17 amino acids. DNA of the CDR3: TGCGCCAGCAGCTCATCCCCGGGACAGTTACCGAACACTGAAGCTTTCTTT. This sequence encodes CASSSSPGQLPNTEAFF.

CDR3 in amino acids: CASSLGQGRTEAFF. The CDR3, as DNA: TGTGCCAGCAGCCTCGGACAGGGAAGGACTGAAGCTTTCTTT. This chain links TRBV11-3 with TRBJ1-1, with 8 nucleotides matching TRBD1. Germline V lookup: CDR1 SGHNT, CDR2 YENEEA. The junction had 7 bases not matched to a gene; V was cut back by 5 bases and J by 5 bases. The CDR3 contains 14 residues.

This chain connects TRBV6-5 to TRBJ1-6, with 7 bases lining up with TRBD1. The CDR3 loop spans 13 amino acids. Germline-derived CDR1 and CDR2 are MNHEY and SVGAGI. Trimming took 6 bases from V and 13 from J; bases not matched to a gene: 9. This CDR3 reads CASREQGISPLHF. DNA of the CDR3: TGTGCCAGCAGGGAACAGGGGATATCGCCCCTCCACTTT.

V is TRBV15 and J is TRBJ2-5; tentatively, D is TRBD2 (6 bases). The germline gives CDR1 LNHNV, CDR2 YYDKDF (reference sequence). V was shortened by 3 bases and J by 0 bases, with 8 bases between the two germline ends. The CDR3 is 14 amino acids. DNA for the CDR3: TGTGCCACCAGCAGCGGAGGGGACCAAGAGACCCAGTACTTC. It specifies CATSSGGDQETQYF. Full variable domain (remainder filled in from reference TRBV15 and TRBJ2-5): DAMVIQNPRYQVTQFGKPVTLSCSQTLNHNVMYWYQQKSSQAPKLLFHYYDKDFNNEADTPDNFQSRRPNTSFCFLDIRSPGLGDTAMYLCATSSGGDQETQYFGPGTRLLVL.

The genes are TRBV6-5 and TRBJ2-7, with 7 bases that match TRBD1. Trimming took 8 bases from V and 3 from J; bases not matched to a gene: 7. The CDR3 is 13 residues long. CDR1 and CDR2 from the germline V gene are MNHEY and SVGAGI. CDR3 DNA: TGTGCCAGCTCATTGGGACAGCGCTACGAGCAGTACTTC. It codes for CASSLGQRYEQYF.

CDR3 amino acids: CASSIDRGLSREQYF. The DNA for the CDR3 is TGTGCCAGTAGTATAGACAGGGGGCTCTCCCGGGAGCAGTACTTC. The chain couples TRBV19 to TRBJ2-7; TRBD1 agrees at 8 bases. After removal of 0 bases from V and 7 bases from J, the junction contained 8 bases not matched to a gene. The CDR3 totals 15 residues. Per germline, CDR1 LNHDA and CDR2 SQIVND (reference sequence).

With respect to this clone: Its ends do not fully match the called genes, so a read error is possible. V and J are TRBV20-1 and TRBJ1-1; D gene uncertain. Germline CDR1 is DFQATT and CDR2 is SNEGSKA (reference sequence). There are 11 residues in the CDR3. For the CDR3, the DNA is TGCAGTGTGGATATGGGCACTGGAGCTTTCTTT. Amino acids: CSVDMGTGAFF.

This sequence joins TRBV2 and TRBJ2-2, with D maybe TRBD1 (6 bases). CDR3 length: 14 residues. Looked up from germline, CDR1 is SNHLY and CDR2 is FYNNEI. V lost 5 bases and J lost 4, with 11 bases in between. For the CDR3, the DNA is TGTGCCAGCAGTTCGGACAGATTCACCGGGGAGCTGTTTTTT. Translation: CASSSDRFTGELFF.

CDR3 in amino acids: CASSDQGRGNEQFF. The CDR3 bases are TGTGCCAGCAGCGATCAGGGAAGGGGCAATGAGCAGTTCTTC. The chain combines TRBV2 with TRBJ2-1, with a weak D call TRBD1 (5 bases). This CDR3 comprises 14 residues. The germline CDR1 and CDR2 sequences are SNHLY and FYNNEI. Trimming stripped 6 bases from V and 6 bases from J, with 15 bases between.

CDR3 residues: CASSYRRAGGTEAFF. The DNA for the CDR3 is TGTGCCAGCAGTTATAGGAGGGCGGGGGGCACTGAAGCTTTCTTT. V gene TRBV6-5 combines with J gene TRBJ1-1; the D gene is possibly TRBD1 (5 bases). Germline V gene sequence: CDR1 MNHEY, CDR2 SVGAGI. V was trimmed by 3 bases and J by 4 bases, leaving 15 bases between them. This CDR3 has 15 residues.